These T cell receptor beta chains were read from a single sample in a study of blood T cell repertoires in COVID-19. TCRdb's table, derived via immunoSEQ multiplex PCR, lists solely in-frame clones and lacks some. The table lists approximately 77,000 clones, 75% to 90% of them singletons, with around 4.8% in the top ten. Input material: peripheral blood. The source of these receptors is a woman in her 70s with acute or convalescent COVID-19. CDR3s include the opening cysteine and the closing phenylalanine or tryptophan. D genes are given only for firm matches. Part of the rows lack a size; the others show once, few, many or a class for expanded clones.

TRBJ2-1,-,TRBD1,TRBV27,13,CASSLWQGDEQFF,TGTGCCAGCAGTTTATGGCAGGGGGATGAGCAGTTCTTC
TRBJ1-2,-,TRBD1,TRBV4-3,15,CASSQDYDRVDGYTF,TGCGCCAGCAGCCAAGATTACGACAGGGTCGATGGCTACACCTTC
TRBJ1-1,few,-,TRBV12-5,16,CASGLGAETGNTEAFF,TGTGCTAGTGGTTTGGGGGCCGAGACAGGGAACACTGAAGCTTTCTTT
TRBJ1-2,-,TRBD1,TRBV7-9,13,CATGQGSHYGYTF,TGTGCCACCGGACAGGGGAGTCACTATGGCTACACCTTC
TRBJ1-1,-,TRBD1,TRBV19,17,CASSGRDRGRANTEAFF,TGTGCCAGTAGTGGCCGGGACAGGGGGAGGGCGAACACTGAAGCTTTCTTT
TRBJ2-7,-,TRBD1,TRBV2,14,CASSVRTGPYGQYF,TGTGCCAGCAGTGTGCGGACAGGGCCTTATGGGCAGTACTTC
TRBJ1-5,-,TRBD1,TRBV4-1,16,CASSQVGQGASQPQHF,TGCGCCAGCAGCCAAGTAGGACAGGGGGCAAGTCAGCCCCAGCATTTT
TRBJ1-1,-,-,TRBV10-3,13,CAIGSGANTEAFF,TGTGCCATCGGGTCAGGGGCCAACACTGAAGCTTTCTTT
TRBJ1-2,-,TRBD1,TRBV19,17,CASSTHRDRVTNYGYTF,TGTGCCAGTAGTACCCACCGGGACAGAGTAACTAACTATGGCTACACCTTC
TRBJ2-5,-,TRBD2,TRBV7-6,17,CASSLASGGAGQETQYF,TGTGCCAGCAGCTTAGCTAGCGGGGGGGCCGGGCAAGAGACCCAGTACTTC
TRBJ2-2,-,TRBD1,TRBV4-1,16,CASSHLPGQGTGELFF,TGCGCCAGCAGCCATCTCCCGGGACAGGGGACCGGGGAGCTGTTTTTT
TRBJ2-1,-,TRBD2,TRBV14,17,CASSQDRLAGWLDEQFF,TGTGCCAGCAGCCAAGATCGGCTAGCGGGGTGGCTCGATGAGCAGTTCTTC
TRBJ1-1,-,-,TRBV2,14,CASSEQGVNTEAFF,TGTGCCAGCAGCGAACAGGGCGTGAACACTGAAGCTTTCTTT
TRBJ1-2,-,-,TRBV18,14,CASTDYDEFYGYTF,TGTGCCAGCACAGATTACGACGAATTCTATGGCTACACCTTC
TRBJ2-5,-,TRBD2,TRBV11-3,17,CASSLWASGGNQETQYF,TGTGCCAGCAGCTTATGGGCTAGCGGGGGAAACCAAGAGACCCAGTACTTC
TRBJ1-6,-,TRBD1,TRBV4-3,18,CASSQEPPFETGASTLHF,TGCGCCAGCAGCCAAGAACCGCCGTTTGAGACAGGGGCCTCGACCCTCCACTTT